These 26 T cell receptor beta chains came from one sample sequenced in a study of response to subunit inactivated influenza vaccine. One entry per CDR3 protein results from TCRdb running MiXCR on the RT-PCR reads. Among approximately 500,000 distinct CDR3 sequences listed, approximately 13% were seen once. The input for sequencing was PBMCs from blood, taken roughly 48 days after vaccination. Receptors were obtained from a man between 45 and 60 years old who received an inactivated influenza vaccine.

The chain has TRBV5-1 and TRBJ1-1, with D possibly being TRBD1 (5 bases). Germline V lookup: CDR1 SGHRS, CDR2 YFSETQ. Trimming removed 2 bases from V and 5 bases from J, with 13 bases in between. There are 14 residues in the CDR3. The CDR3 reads CASSLLRDGTEAFF. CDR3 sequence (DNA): TGCGCCAGCAGCTTACTCCGGGACGGAACTGAAGCTTTCTTT.

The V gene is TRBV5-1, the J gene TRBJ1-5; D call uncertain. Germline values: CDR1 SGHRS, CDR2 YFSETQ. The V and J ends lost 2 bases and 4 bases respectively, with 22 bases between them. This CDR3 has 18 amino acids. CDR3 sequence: CASSLRPLGYSGNQPQHF. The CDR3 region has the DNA TGCGCCAGCAGCTTACGTCCCTTAGGCTATTCCGGGAATCAGCCCCAGCATTTT.

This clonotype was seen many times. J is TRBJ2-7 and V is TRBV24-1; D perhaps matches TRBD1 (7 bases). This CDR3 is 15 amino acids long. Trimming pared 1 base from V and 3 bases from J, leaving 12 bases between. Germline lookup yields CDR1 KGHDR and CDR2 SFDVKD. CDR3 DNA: TGTGCCACCAGTGATTTAACAGGGGAGGACTACGAGCAGTACTTC. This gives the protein CATSDLTGEDYEQYF.

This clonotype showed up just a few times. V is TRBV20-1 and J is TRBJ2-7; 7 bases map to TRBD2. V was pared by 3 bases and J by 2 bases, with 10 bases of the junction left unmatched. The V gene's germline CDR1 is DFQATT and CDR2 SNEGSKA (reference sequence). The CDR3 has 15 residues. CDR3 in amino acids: CSASWPSGSPYEQYF. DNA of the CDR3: TGCAGTGCTAGTTGGCCTAGCGGCAGTCCCTACGAGCAGTACTTC.

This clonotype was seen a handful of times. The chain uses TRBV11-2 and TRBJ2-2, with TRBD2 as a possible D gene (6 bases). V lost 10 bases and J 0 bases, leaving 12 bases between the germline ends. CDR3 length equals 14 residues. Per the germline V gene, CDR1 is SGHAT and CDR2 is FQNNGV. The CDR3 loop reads CATRLAPNTGELFF. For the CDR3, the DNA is TGTGCCACCCGGCTAGCGCCGAACACCGGGGAGCTGTTTTTT. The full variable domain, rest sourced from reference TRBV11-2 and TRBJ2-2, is EAGVAQSPRYKIIEKRQSVAFWCNPISGHATLYWYQQILGQGPKLLIQFQNNGVVDDSQLPKDRFSAERLKGVDSTLKIQPAKLEDSAVYLCATRLAPNTGELFFGEGSRLTVL.

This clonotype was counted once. CDR3 nucleotide sequence: TGTGCCAGCAGCCGGGGGGTGCTTCGTCCAGATACGCAGTATTTT. Amino acids: CASSRGVLRPDTQYF. The V gene is TRBV5-6, the J gene TRBJ2-3, with 7 bases fitting TRBD2. CDR1 is SGHDT and CDR2 is YYEEEE in the germline V gene. The length of the CDR3 is 15 residues. Trimming at V came to 4 bases and at J to 4 bases, leaving 9 bases not matched to a gene.

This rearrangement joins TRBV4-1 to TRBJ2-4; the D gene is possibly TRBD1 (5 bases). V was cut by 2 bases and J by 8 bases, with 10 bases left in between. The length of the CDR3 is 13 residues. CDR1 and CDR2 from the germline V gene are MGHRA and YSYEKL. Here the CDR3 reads CASSQQGTDIQYF. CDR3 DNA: TGCGCCAGCAGCCAACAGGGTACGGACATTCAGTACTTC.

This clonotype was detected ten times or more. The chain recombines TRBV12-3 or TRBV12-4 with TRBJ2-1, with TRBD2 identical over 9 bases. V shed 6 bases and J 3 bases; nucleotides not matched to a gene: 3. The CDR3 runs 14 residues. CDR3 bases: TGTGCCAGCAGAAGGACTAGCGACTACAATGAGCAGTTCTTC. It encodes CASRRTSDYNEQFF.

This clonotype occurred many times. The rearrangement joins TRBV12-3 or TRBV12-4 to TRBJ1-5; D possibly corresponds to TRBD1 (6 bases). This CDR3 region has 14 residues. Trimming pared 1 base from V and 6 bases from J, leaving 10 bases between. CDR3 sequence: CASSLGGQSQPQHF. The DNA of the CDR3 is TGTGCCAGCAGTTTAGGGGGGCAAAGTCAGCCCCAGCATTTT.

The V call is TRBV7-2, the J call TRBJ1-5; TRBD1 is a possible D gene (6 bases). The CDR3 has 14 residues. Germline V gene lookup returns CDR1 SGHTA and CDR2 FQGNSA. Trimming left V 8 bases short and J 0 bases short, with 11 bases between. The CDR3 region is CASADSYSNQPQHF. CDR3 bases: TGTGCCAGCGCGGACAGCTATAGCAATCAGCCCCAGCATTTT.

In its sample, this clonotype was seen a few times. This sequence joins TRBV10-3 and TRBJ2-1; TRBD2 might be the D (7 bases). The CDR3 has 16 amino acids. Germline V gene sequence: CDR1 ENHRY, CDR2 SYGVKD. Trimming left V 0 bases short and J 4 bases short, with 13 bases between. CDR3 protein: CAISESGGGAYNEQFF. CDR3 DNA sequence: TGTGCCATCAGTGAGTCGGGAGGGGGGGCATACAATGAGCAGTTCTTC.

CDR3 in DNA: TGTGCCAGCAAGGCGGGGCAGCTAATAGAGACCCAGTACTTC. Its translation is CASKAGQLIETQYF. V is TRBV2 and J is TRBJ2-5; D perhaps matches TRBD2 (6 bases). Germline CDR1 SNHLY, CDR2 FYNNEI. The CDR3 spans 14 residues. Trimming removed 7 bases at V and 4 bases at J, with 16 bases between.

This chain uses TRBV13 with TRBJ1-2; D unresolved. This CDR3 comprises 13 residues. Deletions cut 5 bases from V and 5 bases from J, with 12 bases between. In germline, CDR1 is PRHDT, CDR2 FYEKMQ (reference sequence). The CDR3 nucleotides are TGTGCCAGCAGCCTCAGACGGAGTTATGGCTACACCTTC. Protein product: CASSLRRSYGYTF. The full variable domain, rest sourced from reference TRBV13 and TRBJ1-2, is AAGVIQSPRHLIKEKRETATLKCYPIPRHDTVYWYQQGPGQDPQFLISFYEKMQSDKGSIPDRFSAQQFSDYHSELNMSSLELGDSALYFCASSLRRSYGYTFGSGTRLTVV.

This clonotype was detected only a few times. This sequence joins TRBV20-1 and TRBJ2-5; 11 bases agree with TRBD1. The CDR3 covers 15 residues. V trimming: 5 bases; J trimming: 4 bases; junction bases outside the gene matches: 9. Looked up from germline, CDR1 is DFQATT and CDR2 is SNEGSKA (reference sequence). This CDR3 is CSADGQGARIETQYF. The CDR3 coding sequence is TGCAGTGCTGATGGACAGGGGGCGCGTATAGAGACCCAGTACTTC.

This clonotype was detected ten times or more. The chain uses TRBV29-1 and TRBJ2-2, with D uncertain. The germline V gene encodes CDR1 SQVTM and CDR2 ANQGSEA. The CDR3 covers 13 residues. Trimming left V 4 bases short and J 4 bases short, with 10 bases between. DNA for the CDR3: TGCAGCGTTGTCCGGACGGTCACCGGGGAGCTGTTTTTT. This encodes CSVVRTVTGELFF.

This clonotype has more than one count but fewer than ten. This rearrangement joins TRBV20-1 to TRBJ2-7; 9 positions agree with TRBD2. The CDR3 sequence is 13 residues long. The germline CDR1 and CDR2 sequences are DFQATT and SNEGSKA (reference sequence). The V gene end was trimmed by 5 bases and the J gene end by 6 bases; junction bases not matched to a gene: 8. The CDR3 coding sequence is TGCAGTGCTGGCGGGAGGGCCAACGGCGAGCAGTACTTC. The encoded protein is CSAGGRANGEQYF.

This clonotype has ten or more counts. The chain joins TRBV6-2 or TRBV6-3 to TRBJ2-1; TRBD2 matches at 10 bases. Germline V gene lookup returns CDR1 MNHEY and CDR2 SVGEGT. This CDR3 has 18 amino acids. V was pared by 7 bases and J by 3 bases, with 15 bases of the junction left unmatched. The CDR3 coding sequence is TGTGCCAGCACCTTCCCGGGTAGCGGGGGGAGCTACTACAATGAGCAGTTCTTC. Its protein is CASTFPGSGGSYYNEQFF.

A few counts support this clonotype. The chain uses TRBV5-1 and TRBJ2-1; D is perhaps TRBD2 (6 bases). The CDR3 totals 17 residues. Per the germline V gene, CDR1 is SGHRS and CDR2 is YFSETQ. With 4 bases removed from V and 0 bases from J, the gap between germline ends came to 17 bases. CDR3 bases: TGCGCCAGCAGCACCCTAATCGGGGGAAGCTCCTACAATGAGCAGTTCTTC. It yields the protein CASSTLIGGSSYNEQFF.

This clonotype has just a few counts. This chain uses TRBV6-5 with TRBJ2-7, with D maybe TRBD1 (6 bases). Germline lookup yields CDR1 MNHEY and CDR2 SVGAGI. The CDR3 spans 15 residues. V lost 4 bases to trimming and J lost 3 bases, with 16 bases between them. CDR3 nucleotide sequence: TGTGCCAGCAGTTCCCCGGTACAGGGATTCTACGAGCAGTACTTC. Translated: CASSSPVQGFYEQYF.

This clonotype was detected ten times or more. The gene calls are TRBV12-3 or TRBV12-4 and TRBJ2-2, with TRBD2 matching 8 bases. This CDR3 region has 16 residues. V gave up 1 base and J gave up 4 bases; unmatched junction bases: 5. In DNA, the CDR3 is TGTGCCAGCAGTTTAGTCGGGGGGGCCCTCACCGGGGAGCTGTTTTTT. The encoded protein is CASSLVGGALTGELFF.

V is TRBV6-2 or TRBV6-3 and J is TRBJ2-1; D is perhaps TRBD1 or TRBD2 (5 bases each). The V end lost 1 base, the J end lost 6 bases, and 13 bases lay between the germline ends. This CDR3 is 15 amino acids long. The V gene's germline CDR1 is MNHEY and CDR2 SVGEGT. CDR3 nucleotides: TGTGCCAGCAGTTACTGGGGGTTCAAAGGCAATGAGCAGTTCTTC. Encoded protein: CASSYWGFKGNEQFF.

The CDR3 reads CASSISGGLNYEQYF. CDR3 sequence (DNA): TGTGCCAGCAGTATAAGCGGGGGCCTGAACTACGAGCAGTACTTC. This chain links TRBV28 with TRBJ2-7, with 8 positions matching TRBD2. The CDR3 loop spans 15 amino acids. Looked up from germline, CDR1 is MDHEN and CDR2 is SYDVKM. J gave up 3 bases and V 5 bases, and 9 bases lay outside the gene matches.

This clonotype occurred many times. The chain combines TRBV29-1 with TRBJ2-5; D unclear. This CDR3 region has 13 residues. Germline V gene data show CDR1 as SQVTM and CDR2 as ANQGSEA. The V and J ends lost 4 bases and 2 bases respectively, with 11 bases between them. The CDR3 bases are TGCAGCGTTGTTTCCAGGTTACAAGAGACCCAGTACTTC. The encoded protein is CSVVSRLQETQYF.

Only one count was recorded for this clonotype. The CDR3 DNA reads TGTGCCAGCAGGTTAGCGGGAGGGGCCTACGAGCAGTACTTC. It encodes CASRLAGGAYEQYF. This chain connects TRBV2 to TRBJ2-7; 11 bases agree with TRBD2. The CDR3 spans 14 residues. The germline gives CDR1 SNHLY, CDR2 FYNNEI. Germline trimming cut 6 bases from V and 2 bases from J; bases unmatched to any gene: 3.

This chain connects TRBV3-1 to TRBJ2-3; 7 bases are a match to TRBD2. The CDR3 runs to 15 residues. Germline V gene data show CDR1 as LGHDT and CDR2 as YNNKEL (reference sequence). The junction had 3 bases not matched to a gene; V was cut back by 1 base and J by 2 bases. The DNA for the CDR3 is TGTGCCAGCAGCCAAGCGGGAGGTCTCACAGATACGCAGTATTTT. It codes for CASSQAGGLTDTQYF.

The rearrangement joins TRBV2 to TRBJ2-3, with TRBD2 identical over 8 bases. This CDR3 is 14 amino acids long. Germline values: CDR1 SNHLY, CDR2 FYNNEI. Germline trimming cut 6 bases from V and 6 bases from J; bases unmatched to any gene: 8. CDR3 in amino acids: CASRKREYLDTQYF. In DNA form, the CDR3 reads TGTGCCAGCAGAAAGCGGGAGTATTTGGATACGCAGTATTTT.